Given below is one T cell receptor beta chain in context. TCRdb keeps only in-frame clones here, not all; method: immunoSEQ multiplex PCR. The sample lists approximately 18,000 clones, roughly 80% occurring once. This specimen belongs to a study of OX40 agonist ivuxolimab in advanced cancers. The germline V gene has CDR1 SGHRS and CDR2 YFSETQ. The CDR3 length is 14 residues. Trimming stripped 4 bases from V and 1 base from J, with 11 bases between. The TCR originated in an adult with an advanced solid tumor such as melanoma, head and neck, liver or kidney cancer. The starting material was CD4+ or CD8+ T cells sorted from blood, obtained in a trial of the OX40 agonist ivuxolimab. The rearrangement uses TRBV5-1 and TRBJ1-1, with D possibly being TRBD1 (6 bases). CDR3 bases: TGCGCCAGCAGCAAACAGGGACAGAACACTGAAGCTTTCTTT. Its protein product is CASSKQGQNTEAFF.